A single sample is the source of the 30 T cell receptor beta chains below, sequenced in a study of shared clonotypes between healthy human individuals. Naive CD8 cells lacked CD45RO, underwent positive selection for CCR7 and left out terminally differentiated effector memory CD45RA+ cells. Produced via immunoSEQ multiplex PCR; TCRdb's table is partial and in-frame only. The sample yields 800,000 to 950,000 clones, 90% to 98% seen once. Sequencing was done on a sample of naive CD8+ T cells sorted from blood. The receptors were sampled from a man younger than 40 in good health.

The chain links TRBV6-5 to TRBJ1-2, with D maybe TRBD1 (5 bases). The V end was cut by 0 bases, the J end by 7 bases, with 12 bases between. This CDR3 has 14 amino acids. Per the germline V gene, CDR1 is MNHEY and CDR2 is SVGAGI. The DNA for the CDR3 is TGTGCCAGCAGTTACTCGTATGGGGGAGGTGGCTACACCTTC. Residues: CASSYSYGGGGYTF.

This clone was counted a single time. The V call is TRBV4-1, the J call TRBJ1-2, with a tentative D call TRBD1 (5 bases). V shed 2 bases and J shed 13 bases, with 26 bases lying between them. Germline CDR1 MGHRA, CDR2 YSYEKL. The CDR3 runs to 16 residues. The CDR3 sequence: CASSQPIPGLQFVCTF. The CDR3 coding sequence is TGCGCCAGCAGCCAACCCATACCGGGACTTCAGTTCGTGTGCACCTTC.

The rearrangement uses TRBV6-5 and TRBJ2-7, with TRBD1 matching 8 bases. The CDR3 is 14 amino acids. Losses at the gene ends were 6 bases for V and 1 base for J; bases not matched to a gene: 5. In germline, CDR1 is MNHEY, CDR2 SVGAGI. The DNA of the CDR3 is TGTGCCAGCAGGATTGGGACAGGTTCCTACGAGCAGTACTTC. Its protein product is CASRIGTGSYEQYF.

The chain joins TRBV4-1 to TRBJ2-3; D remains ambiguous. The CDR3 runs 17 residues. V was clipped by 0 bases and J by 0 bases, with 13 bases between them. Germline V gene data show CDR1 as MGHRA and CDR2 as YSYEKL. The CDR3 reads CASSQEPPSASTDTQYF. DNA for the CDR3: TGCGCCAGCAGCCAAGAACCGCCCAGCGCTAGCACAGATACGCAGTATTTT.

The V and J genes are TRBV6-5 and TRBJ2-1; tentative D call: TRBD2 (5 bases). The CDR3 length is 13 residues. V was trimmed by 4 bases and J by 9 bases, leaving 13 bases between them. Germline V lookup: CDR1 MNHEY, CDR2 SVGAGI. The CDR3, as DNA: TGTGCCAGCAGTTGGGTATCGGGGAGTGAGCAGTTCTTC. Protein: CASSWVSGSEQFF.

The chain links TRBV27 to TRBJ2-3; 12 bases match TRBD2. This CDR3 is built from 16 residues. Germline assignment: CDR1 MNHEY and CDR2 SMNVEV (reference sequence). The V and J ends lost 3 bases and 6 bases, in that order; junction bases with no gene match: 7. The CDR3 spells CASSFLAGGPRDTQYF. The CDR3 nucleotides are TGTGCCAGCAGTTTCCTAGCGGGAGGGCCGCGGGATACGCAGTATTTT.

The chain couples TRBV2 to TRBJ2-3; D is perhaps TRBD1 (6 bases). Trimming took off 4 bases at V and 0 bases at J, with 8 bases between the two ends. This CDR3 is 14 amino acids long. CDR1 SNHLY and CDR2 FYNNEI come from the germline V gene. In DNA form, the CDR3 reads TGTGCCAGCAGTGTGGGGGCGAGCACAGATACGCAGTATTTT. Translating gives CASSVGASTDTQYF. Full variable domain (remainder filled in from reference TRBV2 and TRBJ2-3): EPEVTQTPSHQVTQMGQEVILRCVPISNHLYFYWYRQILGQKVEFLVSFYNNEISEKSEIFDDQFSVERPDGSNFTLKIRSTKLEDSAMYFCASSVGASTDTQYFGPGTRLTVL.

The genes are TRBV29-1 and TRBJ1-1; D not resolved. The CDR3 extends over 13 amino acids. Trimming left V 6 bases short and J 2 bases short, with 13 bases between. Germline CDR1 reads SQVTM; CDR2 reads ANQGSEA. CDR3 protein: CSVLPLGNTEAFF. The CDR3 nucleotides read TGCAGCGTCCTACCTTTGGGTAACACTGAAGCTTTCTTT.

This clone was found once. This chain joins TRBV11-2 and TRBJ1-1; 8 positions match TRBD1. V lost 5 bases, J lost 0 bases, and 11 bases stayed unmatched. The germline gives CDR1 SGHAT, CDR2 FQNNGV. The CDR3 consists of 17 residues. The CDR3 protein is CASSPIRQGPMNTEAFF. In DNA form, the CDR3 reads TGTGCCAGCAGCCCCATTCGACAGGGGCCTATGAACACTGAAGCTTTCTTT.

This rearrangement joins TRBV27 to TRBJ2-7; D gene unclear. Germline CDR1 MNHEY, CDR2 SMNVEV (reference sequence). V lost 10 bases and J lost 2, with 12 bases in between. This CDR3 has 12 residues. The CDR3 bases are TGTGCCACCATTTCGGGTGCCTACGAGCAGTACTTC. Amino acid sequence: CATISGAYEQYF.

CDR3 DNA sequence: TGTGCCAGCAGCCAATCACAGGCATCCTACGAGCAGTACTTC. It translates to CASSQSQASYEQYF. The V and J genes are TRBV16 and TRBJ2-7; possible D gene TRBD1, 5 bases. The germline V gene encodes CDR1 KGHSY and CDR2 FQNENV. The CDR3 is 14 amino acids. V was shortened by 0 bases and J by 1 base, with 7 bases between the two germline ends. The variable domain in full, completed from reference TRBV16 and TRBJ2-7, reads GEEVAQTPKHLVRGEGQKAKLYCAPIKGHSYVFWYQQVLKNEFKFLISFQNENVFDETGMPKERFSAKCLPNSPCSLEIQATKLEDSAVYFCASSQSQASYEQYFGPGTRLTVT.

The chain couples TRBV27 to TRBJ2-7; TRBD1 is a possible D gene (5 bases). CDR1 is MNHEY and CDR2 is SMNVEV in the germline V gene (reference sequence). Trimming pared 10 bases from V and 0 bases from J, leaving 16 bases between. CDR3 length: 14 residues. CDR3: CATAGHSRSYEQYF. The CDR3 bases are TGTGCCACCGCAGGACACTCACGCTCCTACGAGCAGTACTTC.

CDR3 loop: CASSWVGGPPYEQYF. CDR3 bases: TGTGCCAGCAGCTGGGTCGGGGGACCCCCCTACGAGCAGTACTTC. The chain carries TRBV7-2 and TRBJ2-7, with D possibly TRBD2 on 6 matching bases. Between the trimmed V and J ends, which lost 4 bases and 2 bases, there was a span of 15 bases. Germline V lookup: CDR1 SGHTA, CDR2 FQGNSA. The CDR3 spans 15 residues.

This chain connects TRBV2 to TRBJ2-3; D remains ambiguous. CDR1 is SNHLY and CDR2 is FYNNEI in the germline V gene. V was pared by 8 bases and J by 1 base, with 10 bases between. CDR3 length: 13 amino acids. In DNA form, the CDR3 reads TGTGCCAGCTTGGGATCGCGCACAGATACGCAGTATTTT. Its translation is CASLGSRTDTQYF. The full variable domain, with the rest looked up from reference TRBV2 and TRBJ2-3, is EPEVTQTPSHQVTQMGQEVILRCVPISNHLYFYWYRQILGQKVEFLVSFYNNEISEKSEIFDDQFSVERPDGSNFTLKIRSTKLEDSAMYFCASLGSRTDTQYFGPGTRLTVL.

The CDR3: CASSPRGGGGYEQYF. The CDR3 nucleotides read TGTGCCAGCAGCCCTCGGGGCGGTGGCGGCTACGAGCAGTACTTC. V usage is TRBV6-4 and J usage is TRBJ2-7, with D perhaps TRBD1 or TRBD2 (5 bases each). This CDR3 region has 15 residues. Trimming pared 6 bases from V and 3 bases from J, leaving 18 bases between. Germline V gives CDR1 MRHNA, CDR2 SNTAGT.

V usage is TRBV11-3 and J usage is TRBJ2-1; TRBD1 or TRBD2 may be the D gene (7 bases each). The CDR3 is 18 amino acids. The germline gives CDR1 SGHNT, CDR2 YENEEA. Between the trimmed V and J ends, which lost 1 base and 0 bases, there was a span of 16 bases. CDR3 coding DNA: TGTGCCAGCAGCTTAGTGGGGGAGGGGGCCCGCTCCTACAATGAGCAGTTCTTC. It codes for CASSLVGEGARSYNEQFF.

The CDR3: CACKREGSYNEQFF. CDR3 sequence (DNA): TGCGCCTGTAAGCGGGAGGGTTCCTACAATGAGCAGTTCTTC. The V and J genes are TRBV10-2 and TRBJ2-1, with TRBD2 identical over 10 bases. The CDR3 sequence is 14 residues long. The ends lost 11 bases at V and 1 base at J; junction bases unmatched: 5. Germline V lookup: CDR1 WSHSY, CDR2 SAAADI.

This rearrangement joins TRBV28 to TRBJ1-1; no firm D call. Looked up from germline, CDR1 is MDHEN and CDR2 is SYDVKM. V lost 5 bases and J lost 7, with 20 bases in between. The CDR3 extends over 15 amino acids. DNA for the CDR3: TGTGCCAGCAGTACGAGCACTAGGGCAGTTGATGAAGCTTTCTTT. As protein: CASSTSTRAVDEAFF.

A single count supports this clone. V usage is TRBV28 and J usage is TRBJ2-3; D unclear. Germline CDR1 and CDR2: MDHEN and SYDVKM. Between the trimmed V and J ends, which lost 6 bases and 2 bases, there was a span of 18 bases. This CDR3 region has 16 residues. DNA of the CDR3: TGTGCCAGCAGCCCATTTCCCGGAGAGATCACAGATACGCAGTATTTT. The encoded protein is CASSPFPGEITDTQYF.

The J gene is TRBJ2-6, the V gene TRBV5-1; TRBD2 might be the D (5 bases). Trimming removed 0 bases from V and 1 base from J, with 14 bases in between. Germline CDR1 is SGHRS and CDR2 is YFSETQ. There are 18 residues in the CDR3. Here the CDR3 reads CASSLGFNGLSGANVLTF. Here the CDR3 DNA reads TGCGCCAGCAGCTTGGGATTTAACGGACTGTCTGGGGCCAACGTCCTGACTTTC.

The V and J genes are TRBV27 and TRBJ2-1; D not certain. Between the trimmed V and J ends, which lost 7 bases and 7 bases, there was a span of 8 bases. The CDR3 length is 11 residues. CDR1 and CDR2 (germline): MNHEY, SMNVEV (reference sequence). The chain's CDR3 is CASIAFNEQFF. DNA for the CDR3: TGTGCCAGCATCGCCTTTAATGAGCAGTTCTTC.

The chain has TRBV28 and TRBJ1-5, with D tentatively TRBD1 (5 bases). Looked up from germline, CDR1 is MDHEN and CDR2 is SYDVKM. CDR3 size: 15 residues. V was cut by 2 bases and J by 2 bases, with 10 bases left in between. The DNA of the CDR3 is TGTGCCAGCAGTTTACGGGGGTACGGCAATCAGCCCCAGCATTTT. Translation gives CASSLRGYGNQPQHF.

The J gene is TRBJ2-1, the V gene TRBV27; no reliable D call. V was shortened by 4 bases and J by 0 bases, with 10 bases between the two germline ends. The CDR3 consists of 15 residues. Looked up from germline, CDR1 is MNHEY and CDR2 is SMNVEV (reference sequence). This CDR3 reads CASSSWVGSYNEQFF. The CDR3 DNA sequence: TGTGCCAGCAGTTCCTGGGTCGGCTCCTACAATGAGCAGTTCTTC.

Concerning this clone: In the same sample, other DNA sequences code for this CDR3. The chain is built from TRBV5-4 and TRBJ2-7; D is possibly TRBD1 (5 bases). The germline V gene encodes CDR1 SGHNT and CDR2 YYREEE (reference sequence). The CDR3 has 14 residues. Trimming cost V 1 base and J 2 bases, with 10 bases left between them. The CDR3 loop reads CASSLRGSAYEQYF. The CDR3 nucleotides are TGTGCCAGCAGCTTGAGGGGCTCCGCCTACGAGCAGTACTTC.

The chain joins TRBV6-5 to TRBJ2-5; perhaps TRBD2 as D (5 bases). The CDR3 spans 14 residues. V was shortened by 0 bases and J by 5 bases, with 10 bases between the two germline ends. CDR1 and CDR2 (germline): MNHEY, SVGAGI. DNA for the CDR3: TGTGCCAGCAGTTACTCGAAGAGAGGGGAGACCCAGTACTTC. Residues: CASSYSKRGETQYF.

This sequence joins TRBV14 and TRBJ2-1, with 8 bases lining up with TRBD2. The CDR3 consists of 15 residues. From germline, CDR1 is SGHDN and CDR2 FVKESK. V was pared by 3 bases and J by 3 bases, with 4 bases of the junction left unmatched. CDR3 residues: CASSHGLAGYNEQFF. CDR3 bases: TGTGCCAGCAGCCATGGACTAGCCGGCTACAATGAGCAGTTCTTC.

The chain has TRBV7-9 and TRBJ2-2, with TRBD1 matching 11 bases. Germline values: CDR1 SEHNR, CDR2 FQNEAQ (reference sequence). With 10 bases clipped from V and 5 bases from J, the junction kept 6 bases outside the gene matches. This CDR3 has 14 residues. The CDR3 DNA reads as TGTGCCATTTGGGACAGGGGGAATACCGGGGAGCTGTTTTTT. It specifies CAIWDRGNTGELFF.

This clone was detected once. The chain carries TRBV6-5 and TRBJ2-2; D is ambiguous. Germline V gene sequence: CDR1 MNHEY, CDR2 SVGAGI. This CDR3 spans 14 amino acids. Trimming removed 2 bases from V and 7 bases from J, with 11 bases in between. CDR3 DNA: TGTGCCAGCAGTTACGATACCGGTGTCGGGGAGCTGTTTTTT. Protein: CASSYDTGVGELFF.

This chain connects TRBV7-9 to TRBJ2-1, with 14 bases lining up with TRBD2. The J segment lost 4 bases and the V segment lost 5 bases, leaving 10 bases of the junction unmatched. CDR3 size: 18 residues. Germline V lookup: CDR1 SEHNR, CDR2 FQNEAQ (reference sequence). The CDR3 nucleotides read TGTGCCAGCAGCCACACGGGACTAGCGGGAGATTCGTACAATGAGCAGTTCTTC. Amino acids: CASSHTGLAGDSYNEQFF.

The chain couples TRBV19 to TRBJ2-1, with D possibly matching TRBD1 (6 bases). The CDR3 extends over 13 amino acids. The germline V and J ends were trimmed by 8 bases and 4 bases, with 12 bases remaining between them. Per the germline V gene, CDR1 is LNHDA and CDR2 is SQIVND (reference sequence). This CDR3 reads CASRDTLYNEQFF. CDR3 sequence (DNA): TGTGCCAGTCGGGACACCTTGTACAATGAGCAGTTCTTC. The full variable domain, rest sourced from reference TRBV19 and TRBJ2-1, is DGGITQSPKYLFRKEGQNVTLSCEQNLNHDAMYWYRQDPGQGLRLIYYSQIVNDFQKGDIAEGYSVSREKKESFPLTVTSAQKNPTAFYLCASRDTLYNEQFFGPGTRLTVL.